One sample yielded the 9 T cell receptor beta chains listed below, sequenced in a study of blood T cells in healthy people across ages. Using a J-beta primer mix together with a sample-barcoded 5' primer, a second PCR was run for roughly 7 to 11 cycles. One entry per CDR3 protein results from TCRdb running MiXCR on the 5' RACE reads. The data contain roughly 2 million distinct CDR3 sequences, approximately 50% of them singletons. Sequencing was done on a sample of blood. The receptor set was obtained from a woman between 40 and 50 years old in good health.

The chain joins TRBV5-1 to TRBJ1-4, with D possibly being TRBD1 (5 bases). Germline CDR1 SGHRS, CDR2 YFSETQ. Between the trimmed V and J ends, which lost 1 base and 4 bases, there was a span of 11 bases. The CDR3 has 15 residues. CDR3 DNA sequence: TGCGCCAGCAGCTTGCGGGGCGATGGTAATGAAAAACTGTTTTTT. Residues: CASSLRGDGNEKLFF.

Concerning this clonotype: Being one base from a much bigger clone, this may be a read error. The chain has TRBV9 and TRBJ2-3, with D perhaps matching TRBD1 (6 bases). The V end lost 4 bases, the J end lost 0 bases, and 15 bases lay between the germline ends. There are 16 residues in the CDR3. Germline loops: CDR1 SGDLS, CDR2 YYNGEE. The CDR3 DNA sequence: TGTGCCAGCAGCAAAAACCGACAGGATAGCACAGATACGCAGTATTTT. The encoded protein is CASSKNRQDSTDTQYF. The full variable domain, completed using reference TRBV9 and TRBJ2-3, is DSGVTQTPKHLITATGQRVTLRCSPRSGDLSVYWYQQSLDQGLQFLIQYYNGEERAKGNILERFSAQQFPDLHSELNLSSLELGDSALYFCASSKNRQDSTDTQYFGPGTRLTVL.

CDR3 in amino acids: CASSLAGLLPPLHF. The CDR3 nucleotides read TGTGCCAGCAGCTTAGCAGGGCTCTTACCACCCCTCCACTTT. The V call is TRBV13, the J call TRBJ1-6; perhaps TRBD1 as D (5 bases). Per germline, CDR1 PRHDT and CDR2 FYEKMQ (reference sequence). Trimming took off 1 base at V and 11 bases at J, with 12 bases between the two ends. CDR3 length equals 14 residues.

This clonotype occurred many times. The V gene is TRBV10-3, the J gene TRBJ2-3; D gene uncertain. The CDR3 is 12 residues long. Germline-derived CDR1 and CDR2 are ENHRY and SYGVKD. Trimming cost V 7 bases and J 1 base, with 6 bases left between them. The CDR3 DNA sequence: TGTGCCATCAAGATTGGCACAGATACGCAGTATTTT. Its protein is CAIKIGTDTQYF.

This sequence joins TRBV28 and TRBJ1-5; the D gene is possibly TRBD1 (5 bases). Trimming cost V 6 bases and J 1 base, with 19 bases left between them. Germline CDR1 reads MDHEN; CDR2 reads SYDVKM. This CDR3 is 17 amino acids long. CDR3 residues: CASRRLSGKGSNQPQHF. CDR3 nucleotide sequence: TGTGCCAGCAGGCGACTTTCAGGGAAGGGGAGCAATCAGCCCCAGCATTTT.

This clonotype was seen once. The gene calls are TRBV20-1 and TRBJ1-5, with 9 positions matching TRBD1. The trim removed 5 bases at V and 0 bases at J, leaving 11 bases unmatched. Germline loops: CDR1 DFQATT, CDR2 SNEGSKA (reference sequence). The CDR3 consists of 17 residues. DNA for the CDR3: TGCAGTGCTTCTATTATGGACAGGGGTTATAGCAATCAGCCCCAGCATTTT. This codes for CSASIMDRGYSNQPQHF.

In its sample, this clonotype was seen once. Sequence at one end of the junction differs from germline and may be a read error. V gene TRBV3-1 combines with J gene TRBJ2-3; D may be TRBD1 or TRBD2 (6 bases each). The V gene's germline CDR1 is LGHDT and CDR2 YNNKEL (reference sequence). CDR3 length: 17 residues. CDR3 bases: TGTGCCAGCAGCCCTGATACCCGGGGGCGAAGCACAGGTACGCAGTATTTT. Its protein is CASSPDTRGRSTGTQYF.

This clonotype was counted only a few times. The chain employs TRBV5-1 and TRBJ2-3, with D perhaps being TRBD1 or TRBD2 (6 bases each). CDR1 and CDR2 (germline): SGHRS, YFSETQ. The CDR3 is 15 amino acids. The germline V and J ends were trimmed by 1 base and 3 bases, with 12 bases remaining between them. CDR3 bases: TGCGCCAGCAGCTTGACGGGGGCTAATACAGATACGCAGTATTTT. This encodes CASSLTGANTDTQYF.

The CDR3 DNA follows: TGCGCCAGCAGCCAAGAACTCTCTGGGGCCAACGTCTTTACTTTC. This gives the protein CASSQELSGANVFTF. The chain is built from TRBV4-3 and TRBJ2-6; D is possibly TRBD1 (5 bases). Trimming shortened V by 0 bases and J by 19 bases, and 22 bases separated the two germline ends. Germline V gives CDR1 LGHNA, CDR2 YSLEER. This CDR3 has 15 residues.